The sequence of this T cell receptor beta chain was determined in a study of blood T cells in healthy people across ages (dated by TCRdb to the mid-2010s). Turning to the overall study: In model experiments, template switching captured roughly one uniquely barcoded TCR beta cDNA molecule for every two T cells. Using deep sequencing normalized with unique cDNA molecular identifiers, the study measured how TCR beta repertoire diversity changes with age. Donors were grouped into four age groups: young (average 16 years), middle-aged (about 40), aged (around 60) and long-lived (roughly 80). Donors of different ages were randomly distributed across sequencing lanes to avoid experimental bias. Using the same blood draw, the study looked at two additional independent replicas of 1 million unique cDNA reads for two donors, one aged 18 to 29 and the other aged 80 or older. Study-wide conclusions, independent of this receptor: Estimates of total diversity based on one million sequenced T cells were regarded as lower bounds and as underestimates. The CMV infection status of donors was not known, potentially confounding age-related changes in expanded clonotypes. As age increased, observed TCR beta diversity per million T cells dropped in a roughly linear way, and a significant reduction was already evident by age 40. Bulk unsorted PBMC profiling prevented conclusive comparison of naive and antigen-experienced compartments. The long-lived group showed more naive CD4+ T cells, fewer expanded clones and increased TCR diversity than the aged group, suggesting age selection. A strong correlation was found between observed TCR beta diversity and the percentage of naive T cells measured by flow cytometry.

The library came from 5' RACE. Sequencing took place on an Illumina HiSeq 2500. A second PCR of roughly 7 to 12 cycles was performed with a sample-barcoded 5' primer and a J-beta primer mix. Each TCR beta cDNA molecule received a unique molecular identifier from a template-switch 5' adaptor carrying 12 random nucleotides. Each sample yielded at least 2.5 million CDR3-containing paired-end reads. All of the RNA was converted into first-strand cDNA using the Mint cDNA synthesis kit, with a TRBC-specific oligonucleotide serving as the primer. After uracil-DNA glycosylase treatment, a first 18-cycle PCR used universal primers M1SS and BC2_uni_R on all cDNA. The authors' analysis ran thus. For normalization, 1 million high-quality reads, each with a distinct molecular identifier, were randomly selected from each sample. Reads sharing molecular identifiers were discarded rather than binned into consensus sequences. MiTCR, run with a Q25 quality threshold and the strictest error-elimination algorithm, handled CDR3 identification, clonotype clustering and error correction. A nonparametric unseen species model with Euler transformation was used to estimate lower-bound total TCR beta diversity. In-frame beta chains were kept once TCRdb had trimmed the public reads at Q25 with fastp and called clones with MiXCR. When rows share a CDR3 protein, they turn into one entry using the most common DNA and genes. None of the V and J calls come from the authors' own analysis; TCRdb made them. The sample table lists about 1,000,000 distinct CDR3 sequences, 40% to 45% of them with a count of one. The leading ten clones occupy 15% to 20% of the sample.

Donors were about 36 systemically healthy Caucasian individuals from Russia aged roughly 6 to 100 years. About 9.8 milliliters of peripheral blood were drawn from each donor into EDTA-treated Vacutainer tubes. Ficoll-Paque density-gradient centrifugation was used to isolate PBMCs, with at least 6 million obtained per sample. Trizol reagent was used to extract total RNA from the PBMCs, yielding at least 5 micrograms per sample. For every donor, an aliquot of PBMCs went through flow cytometry to measure the percentages of naive CD45RAhigh/CD27high T cells. A word on this clonotype: Its target antigen remains unknown. The sample holds no much larger clone one base away, and base qualities are not on file.

The CDR3 has 14 amino acids, counting the end cysteine and phenylalanine. Only the CDR3 region is kept as DNA, spanning 42 bases read in frame from base 1. V is shortened by 6 bases, J by 10 bases, and the region joining them spans 16 bases. The sequenced sample consisted of blood. The sequence was obtained from a woman aged 60 to 75 in good health. The chain links TRBV12-3 or TRBV12-4 with TRBJ1-6; tentative D gene TRBD1, with 6 bases matching. The CDR3 in this case is CASRPLGGASPLHF. The sequence in DNA is TGTGCCAGCAGGCCCCTAGGGGGTGCATCACCCCTCCACTTT.